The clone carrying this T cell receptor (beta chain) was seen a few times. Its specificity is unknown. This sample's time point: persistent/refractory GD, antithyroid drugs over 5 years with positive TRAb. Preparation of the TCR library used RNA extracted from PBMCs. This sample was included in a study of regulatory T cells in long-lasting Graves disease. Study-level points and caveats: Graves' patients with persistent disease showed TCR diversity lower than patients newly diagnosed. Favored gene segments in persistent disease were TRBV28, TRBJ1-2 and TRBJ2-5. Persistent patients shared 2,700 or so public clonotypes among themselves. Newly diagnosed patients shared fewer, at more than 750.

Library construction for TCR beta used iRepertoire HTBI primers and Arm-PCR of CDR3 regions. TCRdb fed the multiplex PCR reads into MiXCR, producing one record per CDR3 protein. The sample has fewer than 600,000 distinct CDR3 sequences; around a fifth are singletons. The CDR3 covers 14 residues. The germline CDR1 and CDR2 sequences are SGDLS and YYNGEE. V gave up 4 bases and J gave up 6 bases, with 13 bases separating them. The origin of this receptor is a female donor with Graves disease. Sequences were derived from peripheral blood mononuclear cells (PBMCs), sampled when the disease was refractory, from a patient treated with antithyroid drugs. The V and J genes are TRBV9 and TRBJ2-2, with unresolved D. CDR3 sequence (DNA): TGTGCCAGCAGCCCCTCGAGTAGAGCCGGGGAGCTGTTTTTT. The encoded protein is CASSPSSRAGELFF.